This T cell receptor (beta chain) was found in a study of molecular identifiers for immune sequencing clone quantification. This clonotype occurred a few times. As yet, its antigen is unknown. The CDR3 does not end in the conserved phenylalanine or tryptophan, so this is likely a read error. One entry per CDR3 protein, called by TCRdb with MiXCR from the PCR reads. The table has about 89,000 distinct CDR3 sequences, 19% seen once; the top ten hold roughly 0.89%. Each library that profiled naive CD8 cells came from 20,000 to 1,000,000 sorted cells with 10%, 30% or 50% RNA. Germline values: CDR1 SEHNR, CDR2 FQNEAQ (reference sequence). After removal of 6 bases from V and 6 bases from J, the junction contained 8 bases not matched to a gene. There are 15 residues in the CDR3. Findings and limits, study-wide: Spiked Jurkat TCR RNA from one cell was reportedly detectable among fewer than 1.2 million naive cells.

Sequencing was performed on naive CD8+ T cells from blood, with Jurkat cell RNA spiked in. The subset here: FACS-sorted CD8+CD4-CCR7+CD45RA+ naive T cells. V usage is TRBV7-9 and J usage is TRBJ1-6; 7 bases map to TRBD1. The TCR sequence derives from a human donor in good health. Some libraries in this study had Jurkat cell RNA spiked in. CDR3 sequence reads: CASSPTGDPNSPLHS. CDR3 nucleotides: TGTGCCAGCAGTCCTACAGGGGACCCTAATTCACCCCTCCACTCT.